A single sample gave rise to the 11 T cell receptor beta chains below, sequenced in a study of blood T cell repertoires in COVID-19. Measured with immunoSEQ multiplex PCR; TCRdb has only the in-frame clones, and not every one. The sample holds 150,000 to 200,000 clones; approximately 91% are singletons and the top ten take roughly 2.3%. Sequenced: peripheral blood. The receptors come from a man younger than 35 with acute or convalescent COVID-19.

V gene TRBV10-1 combines with J gene TRBJ2-2; 7 nucleotides match TRBD1. Germline V gene data show CDR1 as WNHNN and CDR2 as SYGVQD (reference sequence). The length of the CDR3 is 16 residues. The V gene end was trimmed by 7 bases and the J gene end by 4 bases; junction bases not matched to a gene: 12. For the CDR3, the DNA is TGCGCCAGCAAATCAAGTTTGACAGGGAGCACCGGGGAGCTGTTTTTT. Translated, it gives CASKSSLTGSTGELFF.

The chain combines TRBV2 with TRBJ1-4; D is unresolved. CDR1 and CDR2 (germline): SNHLY, FYNNEI. The CDR3 is 15 amino acids. V lost 8 bases and J 0 bases, leaving 13 bases between the germline ends. The CDR3 bases are TGTGCCAGCGGACTCGAGTCTGCAACTAATGAAAAACTGTTTTTT. This encodes CASGLESATNEKLFF.

The chain has TRBV7-8 and TRBJ1-2, with D hard to call. The CDR3 has 13 residues. Germline V CDR1 and CDR2: SGHVS, FQNEAQ. The germline V and J ends were trimmed by 1 base and 4 bases, with 7 bases remaining between them. The CDR3 sequence is CASSLGGSYGYTF. As DNA, the CDR3 is TGTGCCAGCAGCTTAGGCGGGAGCTATGGCTACACCTTC.

V usage is TRBV24-1 and J usage is TRBJ2-2; 8 nucleotides line up with TRBD1. Germline CDR1 is KGHDR and CDR2 is SFDVKD. Trimming at V came to 6 bases and at J to 4 bases, leaving 12 bases not matched to a gene. CDR3 length: 17 amino acids. CDR3 in amino acids: CATSKNSGQGFTGELFF. The CDR3 DNA sequence: TGTGCCACCAGTAAGAATTCTGGACAGGGCTTCACCGGGGAGCTGTTTTTT.

This chain joins TRBV19 and TRBJ2-7; 13 bases line up with TRBD2. CDR3 length equals 17 residues. Germline V gene data show CDR1 as LNHDA and CDR2 as SQIVND (reference sequence). The V segment lost 4 bases and the J segment 3 bases; nucleotides outside the gene matches: 9. CDR3 nucleotide sequence: TGTGCCAGTAGTACGGAGGGGGGACTAGCGGGGATCTACGAGCAGTACTTC. Its translation: CASSTEGGLAGIYEQYF.

The chain couples TRBV15 to TRBJ2-1, with 7 bases fitting TRBD2. This CDR3 contains 17 residues. The V gene's germline CDR1 is LNHNV and CDR2 YYDKDF (reference sequence). The junction had 18 bases not matched to a gene; V was cut back by 5 bases and J by 8 bases. The DNA of the CDR3 is TGTGCCACCAGCCGGAGGCCTGGCGGGAGAGTCTGGGATGAGCAGTTCTTC. Amino acid sequence: CATSRRPGGRVWDEQFF.

This chain uses TRBV2 with TRBJ2-7, with D possibly being TRBD2 (5 bases). Germline loops: CDR1 SNHLY, CDR2 FYNNEI. The CDR3 length is 18 residues. Trimming took 7 bases from V and 4 from J, leaving 29 bases between them. The CDR3 DNA reads as TGTGCCAGCAAGGGAGCAACGGACCCCTTATCGACTTGGTACGAGCAGTACTTC. Translating it yields CASKGATDPLSTWYEQYF.

The chain joins TRBV5-1 to TRBJ1-2, with D perhaps matching TRBD1 (6 bases). Germline loops: CDR1 SGHRS, CDR2 YFSETQ. The CDR3 has 14 residues. Trimming took off 4 bases at V and 6 bases at J, with 16 bases between the two ends. CDR3 in amino acids: CASSLEGGYNGYTF. In nucleotides, the CDR3 is TGCGCCAGCAGCCTGGAGGGGGGGTATAATGGCTACACCTTC.

The chain employs TRBV11-2 and TRBJ2-2; D is uncertain. Germline V gene sequence: CDR1 SGHAT, CDR2 FQNNGV. The CDR3 loop spans 15 amino acids. Trimming removed 1 base from V and 6 bases from J, with 12 bases in between. The CDR3 sequence is CASSLVFDAAGELFF. The CDR3 bases are TGTGCCAGCAGCTTAGTTTTCGACGCGGCCGGGGAGCTGTTTTTT.

V and J are TRBV7-8 and TRBJ2-2, with a weak D call TRBD1 (5 bases). Looked up from germline, CDR1 is SGHVS and CDR2 is FQNEAQ. This CDR3 region has 16 residues. The ends were cut back, 1 base at V and 1 base at J, with 10 bases in the middle. The CDR3 DNA is TGTGCCAGCAGCTTAGTTACCCAGGGGAACACCGGGGAGCTGTTTTTT. Protein product: CASSLVTQGNTGELFF.

V is TRBV5-6 and J is TRBJ1-2; 9 positions match TRBD1. The junction had 3 bases not matched to a gene; V was cut back by 1 base and J by 5 bases. CDR3 length: 14 residues. Per the germline V gene, CDR1 is SGHDT and CDR2 is YYEEEE. The CDR3 nucleotides are TGTGCCAGCAGCTTGTGGGGGACAGGGTATGGCTACACCTTC. Translated: CASSLWGTGYGYTF.